This T cell receptor (beta chain) was recorded in a study of CD8 T cells in Susac syndrome. Sequencing of TCR beta was performed on blood CD8+ T cells and on blood CD4+ T cells. Included as multiple sclerosis controls were treatment-naive patients who had stable or active relapsing-remitting disease. Negative isolation yielded CD4+ and CD8+ T cells, and FACS enriched TEMRA cells. Germline loops: CDR1 SQVTM, CDR2 ANQGSEA. Trimming took off 5 bases at V and 3 bases at J, with 16 bases between the two ends. This CDR3 is built from 14 residues. Random hexamers served to reverse transcribe about 0.45 to 1 ug RNA. Amplification of TCR beta CDR3 was carried out by immunoSEQ multiplex PCR, which covered 54 Vbeta and 13 Jbeta segments. A single record per CDR3 protein comes from TCRdb applying MiXCR to the immunoSEQ multiplex PCR reads. This repertoire shows about 180,000 distinct CDR3 sequences, approximately 94% found once; its top ten account for approximately 0.088%.

The TCR comes from a human donor with multiple sclerosis. Sequencing was performed on CD4+ T cells from PBMCs. The chain has TRBV29-1 and TRBJ1-1, with a weak D call TRBD1 (6 bases). CDR3 region: CSVRSPDRYTEAFF. The DNA of the CDR3 is TGCAGCGTTCGGTCTCCGGACAGATACACTGAAGCTTTCTTT.